This T cell receptor (beta chain) originates from a study of blood T cell repertoires in COVID-19. The overall study: The cDNA or gDNA used as material had been derived from T cells, B-cell-depleted T cells, or PBMCs.

Measured with immunoSEQ multiplex PCR; TCRdb has only the in-frame clones, and not every one. The table includes tens of thousands of clones, around 84% detected once. Germline CDR1 and CDR2: SNHLY and FYNNEI. The germline V and J ends were trimmed by 6 bases and 4 bases, with 16 bases remaining between them. The CDR3 runs 15 residues. In its sample, this clone was seen once. The chain couples TRBV2 to TRBJ2-1; a weak D match, TRBD2 (6 bases). The sample was peripheral blood. The clonotype comes from a man aged 50-59 years with active COVID-19. The DNA for the CDR3 is TGTGCCAGCAGGTCCCGGATTAGCGGTTACAATGAGCAGTTCTTC. Encoded protein: CASRSRISGYNEQFF.